This TCR beta chain was recovered during a study of post-analysis software for immune sequencing data. A word on this clonotype: Antigen unknown.

General observations from the study: Controls showed lower frequencies than patients for roughly 5 TRBV segments, and TRBV5-6, TRBV5-1 and TRBV20-1 were among these.

Carried by the TCR beta cDNA libraries were unique molecular identifiers. TCRdb reanalysed the PCR reads using MiXCR and keeps one entry per CDR3 protein. The data contain hundreds of thousands of distinct CDR3 sequences, 44% of them singletons. This CDR3 comprises 16 residues. The ends lost 2 bases at V and 8 bases at J; junction bases unmatched: 6. Germline V gene sequence: CDR1 MDHEN, CDR2 SYDVKM. Sequenced sample: blood. The chain is built from TRBV28 and TRBJ2-2, with 12 bases matching TRBD1. This receptor was taken from a girl between 5 and 17 years old with multiple sclerosis. In DNA form, the CDR3 reads TGTGCCAGCAGTTTAAAGGGGACAGGGGGCTTGGGGGAGCTGTTTTTT. Translation gives CASSLKGTGGLGELFF. Drawing the rest from reference TRBV28 and TRBJ2-2, the complete variable domain is DVKVTQSSRYLVKRTGEKVFLECVQDMDHENMFWYRQDPGLGLRLIYFSYDVKMKEKGDIPEGYSVSREKKERFSLILESASTNQTSMYLCASSLKGTGGLGELFFGEGSRLTVL.